This T cell receptor beta chain was identified during a study of T cells in Graves' hyperthyroidism and ophthalmopathy. Amplification yielded TCR beta CDR3 regions, with RNA transcripts as the source. Researchers ran a first-round RT-PCR on the TCR CDR3 using the HTBI primer set. TCRdb itself ran the multiplex PCR reads through MiXCR, one entry per CDR3 protein. The sample lists roughly 350,000 distinct CDR3 sequences; around 13% were seen once. This clonotype was picked up many times. The study left out patients who had uncontrolled infection, other autoimmune disease, pregnancy or lactation. CDR1 and CDR2 (germline): SGHRS, YFSETQ. V lost 0 bases and J lost 0, with 6 bases in between. The length of the CDR3 is 14 residues.

This TCR derives from a woman aged 30 to 39 with Graves' hyperthyroidism. Sequencing was performed on blood. The chain recombines TRBV5-1 with TRBJ1-1; D is unresolved. CDR3 sequence: CASSLDGMNTEAFF. Here the CDR3 DNA reads TGCGCCAGCAGCTTGGACGGAATGAACACTGAAGCTTTCTTT.